The T cell receptor (beta chain) under discussion was sequenced for a study of T-cell reconstitution after alpha-beta-depleted transplantation in children. This sample's TCRbeta library carried unique molecular identifier barcodes. TCRdb called the PCR reads again in MiXCR, with one record for every CDR3 protein. The data contain 400,000 to 500,000 distinct CDR3 sequences, approximately 10% of them singletons. The clonotype was recovered from a human donor who donated a stem cell graft to a child with acute myeloid leukemia. The sample consisted of PBMCs from the stem cell graft donor, taken from the stem cell graft.

The DNA of the CDR3 is TGTGCCAGCAGTTCGAGCAGGGGGCGAGCGGATGGCTACACCTTC. It is translated as CASSSSRGRADGYTF. The chain recombines TRBV12-3 or TRBV12-4 with TRBJ1-2, with 8 bases that match TRBD1. V shed 4 bases, J shed 6 bases, and the junction held 10 bases outside the gene matches. The CDR3 length is 15 residues.